This TCR beta chain was identified during a study of shared clonotypes between healthy human individuals. Overall study findings and caveats: Rarefaction showed that sequencing of sorted subsets was incomplete (despite large depth). Generation probability values for non-shared clonotypes were lower than those for clonotypes shared by all four donors. Richness estimates generally favored naive over memory subsets. With four donors compared, approximately 5.5% of naive CD4 clonotypes were shared.

Between the trimmed V and J ends, which lost 5 bases and 5 bases, there was a span of 16 bases. Germline CDR1 reads MDHEN; CDR2 reads SYDVKM. The length of the CDR3 is 14 residues. Assay used: immunoSEQ multiplex PCR; TCRdb lists only in-frame clones, some missing. The sample lists about 330,000 clones; roughly 70% were seen once. This clone has at least ten counts. The antigen is not known. This TCR came from a man under 40 in good health. Sequencing was performed on memory CD4+ T cells sorted from blood. Indicated subset: CD45RA-negative fraction. This chain joins TRBV28 and TRBJ2-7, with D possibly TRBD2 on 6 matching bases. DNA of the CDR3: TGTGCCAGCAGTGACTCTAGCGAGTCCGACGAGCAGTACTTC. It yields the protein CASSDSSESDEQYF.